These 32 T cell receptor beta chains were all obtained from the same sample, sequenced in a study of control samples from healthy donors and cancer patients (dated by TCRdb to about 2020). Receptors were amplified or captured by the immunoSEQ multiplex PCR assay. Here the immuneACCESS table is served through TCRdb, limited to in-frame sequences with V and J called. Missing clones are a known gap in these copies; in checked studies unresolved V genes cover under half, and the rest lacks a known reason. The sample data list 130,000 or so clones, and more than 70% of these were observed just once. The ten largest clones take up less than 40% of the sample. The material sequenced was blood. The receptors here all came from a man between 45 and 60 years old in good health.

V usage is TRBV24-1 and J usage is TRBJ2-1; D is perhaps TRBD2 (5 bases). Germline V gene sequence: CDR1 KGHDR, CDR2 SFDVKD. V shed 2 bases and J shed 9 bases, with 10 bases lying between them. CDR3 length: 13 residues. DNA for the CDR3: TGTGCCACCAGTGATTCCCTCCGGGGTGAGCAGTTCTTC. This codes for CATSDSLRGEQFF.

This rearrangement joins TRBV7-8 to TRBJ2-7; D is tentatively TRBD1 or TRBD2 (5 bases each). The CDR3 spans 15 residues. Looked up from germline, CDR1 is SGHVS and CDR2 is FQNEAQ. V dropped 4 bases and J dropped 5 bases, with 18 bases sitting between them. Here the CDR3 DNA reads TGTGCCAGCAGCTCCCCCGGGACGGCTGACGACGAGCAGTACTTC. Protein product: CASSSPGTADDEQYF.

The chain combines TRBV5-1 with TRBJ2-1, with a weak D call TRBD1 (5 bases). From germline, CDR1 is SGHRS and CDR2 YFSETQ. Trimming removed 2 bases from V and 2 bases from J, with 5 bases in between. This CDR3 has 13 amino acids. Here the CDR3 reads CASSLGAYNEQFF. The CDR3 coding sequence is TGCGCCAGCAGCTTAGGGGCCTACAATGAGCAGTTCTTC.

This clone was detected only once. V and J are TRBV19 and TRBJ2-1; D not certain. Germline CDR1 reads LNHDA; CDR2 reads SQIVND (reference sequence). The CDR3 extends over 11 amino acids. V was pared by 3 bases and J by 9 bases, with 6 bases between. CDR3 nucleotide sequence: TGTGCCAGTAGTATTGGAGCTGAGCAGTTCTTC. This codes for CASSIGAEQFF.

The CDR3 spells CASSRDVSTNEKLFF. The CDR3, as DNA: TGTGCCAGCAGCAGGGACGTTTCAACTAATGAAAAACTGTTTTTT. This chain links TRBV5-4 with TRBJ1-4; tentative D call: TRBD1 (5 bases). V was clipped by 4 bases and J by 0 bases, with 10 bases between them. Germline V CDR1 and CDR2: SGHNT, YYREEE (reference sequence). The CDR3 contains 15 residues.

The V and J genes are TRBV2 and TRBJ1-2; a possible D gene is TRBD1 (5 bases). Germline lookup yields CDR1 SNHLY and CDR2 FYNNEI. V was pared by 4 bases and J by 3 bases, with 18 bases between. CDR3 length: 16 residues. CDR3 bases: TGTGCCAGCAGTGGGTTTTCCGGGGGTCGGGACTATGGCTACACCTTC. It is translated as CASSGFSGGRDYGYTF.

This clone was found a few times. The chain links TRBV18 to TRBJ1-4, with D perhaps matching TRBD1 (5 bases). Germline CDR1 KGHSH, CDR2 LQKENI. This CDR3 has 14 residues. Trimming pared 4 bases from V and 0 bases from J, leaving 6 bases between. The CDR3 reads CASSLTATNEKLFF. CDR3 nucleotide sequence: TGTGCCAGCTCACTGACAGCAACTAATGAAAAACTGTTTTTT. Full variable domain (remainder filled in from reference TRBV18 and TRBJ1-4): NAGVMQNPRHLVRRRGQEARLRCSPMKGHSHVYWYRQLPEEGLKFMVYLQKENIIDESGMPKERFSAEFPKEGPSILRIQQVVRGDSAAYFCASSLTATNEKLFFGSGTQLSVL.

The V and J genes are TRBV27 and TRBJ2-3; the D call may be TRBD1 or TRBD2 (6 bases each). V was clipped by 2 bases and J by 1 base, with 10 bases between them. In germline, CDR1 is MNHEY, CDR2 SMNVEV (reference sequence). The length of the CDR3 is 15 residues. Here the CDR3 DNA reads TGTGCCAGCAGTTTAACCGGGGGCCGCACAGATACGCAGTATTTT. The encoded protein is CASSLTGGRTDTQYF.

The chain recombines TRBV20-1 with TRBJ2-5; D not resolved. From germline, CDR1 is DFQATT and CDR2 SNEGSKA (reference sequence). The CDR3 totals 14 residues. The V gene lost 3 bases and the J gene lost 5 bases, with 16 bases spanning the gap. The CDR3 DNA reads TGCAGTGCTAGTTTGGAATCATGGTCGGAGACCCAGTACTTC. Translating it yields CSASLESWSETQYF.

V and J are TRBV5-1 and TRBJ1-6; D perhaps matches TRBD1 (5 bases). The ends were cut back, 1 base at V and 5 bases at J, with 10 bases in the middle. CDR1 SGHRS and CDR2 YFSETQ come from the germline V gene. CDR3 length: 15 residues. This CDR3 is CASSLRQGDNSPLHF. The CDR3 bases are TGCGCCAGCAGCTTGCGTCAGGGCGATAATTCACCCCTCCACTTT.

The chain carries TRBV2 and TRBJ1-4, with TRBD1 matching over 9 bases. CDR3 length equals 15 residues. Germline trimming cut 7 bases from V and 7 bases from J; bases unmatched to any gene: 10. Per germline, CDR1 SNHLY and CDR2 FYNNEI. The CDR3 loop reads CASTPSGTGSEKLFF. The CDR3 coding sequence is TGTGCCAGCACCCCCTCCGGGACAGGGAGTGAAAAACTGTTTTTT.

The chain combines TRBV5-4 with TRBJ2-1; 8 bases are shared with TRBD2. The V and J ends lost 2 bases and 8 bases, in that order; junction bases with no gene match: 15. The germline gives CDR1 SGHNT, CDR2 YYREEE (reference sequence). CDR3 length: 17 residues. The CDR3 sequence: CASSFPAPAGVRDEQFF. The CDR3 DNA reads as TGTGCCAGCAGCTTTCCAGCCCCAGCGGGGGTTAGGGATGAGCAGTTCTTC. The whole variable domain, remainder taken from reference TRBV5-4 and TRBJ2-1, is ETGVTQSPTHLIKTRGQQVTLRCSSQSGHNTVSWYQQALGQGPQFIFQYYREEENGRGNFPPRFSGLQFPNYSSELNVNALELDDSALYLCASSFPAPAGVRDEQFFGPGTRLTVL.

The V gene is TRBV5-1, the J gene TRBJ1-2, with 9 bases identical to TRBD1. Trimming cost V 2 bases and J 8 bases; bases outside gene matches: 10. The CDR3 contains 15 residues. Germline CDR1 SGHRS, CDR2 YFSETQ. CDR3 protein: CASSLQAQGAGGYTF. The CDR3 DNA is TGCGCCAGCAGCTTACAGGCACAGGGGGCTGGAGGCTACACCTTC.

This clone was detected once. The chain joins TRBV9 to TRBJ2-1; D remains ambiguous. This CDR3 has 15 amino acids. Trimming took off 0 bases at V and 2 bases at J, with 9 bases between the two ends. CDR1 SGDLS and CDR2 YYNGEE come from the germline V gene. CDR3 loop: CASSVGAAAYNEQFF. The CDR3 DNA reads TGTGCCAGCAGCGTAGGGGCCGCGGCCTACAATGAGCAGTTCTTC. The full variable domain, completed using reference TRBV9 and TRBJ2-1, is DSGVTQTPKHLITATGQRVTLRCSPRSGDLSVYWYQQSLDQGLQFLIQYYNGEERAKGNILERFSAQQFPDLHSELNLSSLELGDSALYFCASSVGAAAYNEQFFGPGTRLTVL.

The CDR3 region is CASSDPYEQYF. The CDR3, as DNA: TGTGCCAGTAGTGACCCCTACGAGCAGTACTTC. This chain joins TRBV19 and TRBJ2-7; D remains ambiguous. The CDR3 spans 11 residues. Looked up from germline, CDR1 is LNHDA and CDR2 is SQIVND (reference sequence). With 5 bases removed from V and 2 bases from J, the gap between germline ends came to 4 bases.

This chain connects TRBV7-9 to TRBJ2-1; D could derive from TRBD1 or TRBD2 (6 bases each). V was clipped by 1 base and J by 6 bases, with 13 bases between them. Germline values: CDR1 SEHNR, CDR2 FQNEAQ (reference sequence). There are 15 residues in the CDR3. DNA of the CDR3: TGTGCCAGCAGCTTAGTAGGGGGGCGCCGCAATGAGCAGTTCTTC. It encodes CASSLVGGRRNEQFF.

The V and J genes are TRBV19 and TRBJ2-5; D gene uncertain. This CDR3 is built from 11 residues. V gave up 5 bases and J gave up 5 bases, with 6 bases separating them. Germline V gene sequence: CDR1 LNHDA, CDR2 SQIVND (reference sequence). CDR3 loop: CASSESETQYF. The DNA of the CDR3 is TGTGCCAGTAGTGAATCCGAGACCCAGTACTTC.

The chain carries TRBV27 and TRBJ2-3; either TRBD1 or TRBD2 may supply D (5 bases each). This CDR3 contains 14 residues. V was shortened by 0 bases and J by 8 bases, with 12 bases between the two germline ends. Germline V gene sequence: CDR1 MNHEY, CDR2 SMNVEV (reference sequence). CDR3 DNA: TGTGCCAGCAGTTTATCGGGACCCGGCGGTACGCAGTATTTT. This sequence encodes CASSLSGPGGTQYF.

The chain has TRBV9 and TRBJ2-3; D unresolved. The CDR3 has 14 amino acids. Germline V gene sequence: CDR1 SGDLS, CDR2 YYNGEE. Trimming left V 4 bases short and J 6 bases short, with 15 bases between. CDR3 DNA: TGTGCCAGCAGCATTCGGGCAGAATCGGATACGCAGTATTTT. It translates to CASSIRAESDTQYF.

As to this clone: At one end, the junction sequence differs from germline, possibly due to a read error. The rearrangement links TRBV30 to TRBJ1-2, with D maybe TRBD1 (5 bases). This CDR3 is 11 amino acids long. Germline CDR1 and CDR2: GTSNPN and SVGIG (reference sequence). The CDR3 region is CAWSLGQGEDF. CDR3 nucleotides: TGTGCCTGGAGTCTCGGGCAGGGCGAGGACTTC.

The V gene is TRBV6-5, the J gene TRBJ2-1; perhaps TRBD1 as D (6 bases). V shed 5 bases and J shed 7 bases, with 18 bases lying between them. This CDR3 comprises 15 residues. The germline CDR1 and CDR2 sequences are MNHEY and SVGAGI. CDR3 DNA: TGTGCCAGCAGTCCTACAGGGTCCCCGACTAATGAGCAGTTCTTC. Translated, it gives CASSPTGSPTNEQFF.

This chain's CDR3 is CAISESARDYGYTF. The CDR3 coding sequence is TGTGCCATCAGTGAGTCAGCGAGAGACTATGGCTACACCTTC. The J gene is TRBJ1-2, the V gene TRBV10-3; the D is unclear. The germline V gene encodes CDR1 ENHRY and CDR2 SYGVKD. Trimming cost V 0 bases and J 3 bases, with 8 bases left between them. CDR3 size: 14 residues.

The chain has TRBV5-6 and TRBJ2-7; TRBD1 matches at 9 bases. The V segment lost 3 bases and the J segment 2 bases; nucleotides outside the gene matches: 6. The length of the CDR3 is 15 residues. CDR1 and CDR2 (germline): SGHDT, YYEEEE. The CDR3 here is CASSSRGTGPYEQYF. CDR3 nucleotide sequence: TGTGCCAGCAGCTCTCGCGGGACAGGGCCCTACGAGCAGTACTTC.

The chain couples TRBV9 to TRBJ2-7, with TRBD2 matching over 9 bases. This CDR3 is 14 amino acids long. Per the germline V gene, CDR1 is SGDLS and CDR2 is YYNGEE. V trimming: 3 bases; J trimming: 3 bases; junction bases outside the gene matches: 4. The CDR3 DNA reads TGTGCCAGCAGCGCGGGACTAGCTTTCTACGAGCAGTACTTC. As protein: CASSAGLAFYEQYF.

The V gene is TRBV19, the J gene TRBJ2-3, with 7 bases fitting TRBD2. V was pared by 5 bases and J by 5 bases, with 10 bases of the junction left unmatched. Looked up from germline, CDR1 is LNHDA and CDR2 is SQIVND (reference sequence). The CDR3 runs to 15 residues. The CDR3 sequence: CASSPTMGGLDTQYF. CDR3 sequence (DNA): TGTGCCAGTAGTCCGACTATGGGGGGGTTAGATACGCAGTATTTT.

This clone is a singleton in its sample. The genes are TRBV2 and TRBJ2-1; D remains unclear. From germline, CDR1 is SNHLY and CDR2 FYNNEI. With 1 base removed from V and 3 bases from J, the gap between germline ends came to 10 bases. The CDR3 is made up of 15 amino acids. CDR3 in DNA: TGTGCCAGCAGTGAAGGCAGATTCGACTACAATGAGCAGTTCTTC. It specifies CASSEGRFDYNEQFF.

The rearrangement joins TRBV5-4 to TRBJ2-7; 12 bases line up with TRBD1. The CDR3 spans 15 residues. Germline V CDR1 and CDR2: SGHNT, YYREEE (reference sequence). V dropped 5 bases and J dropped 5; count of bases not matched to a gene: 8. The CDR3 bases are TGTGCCAGCAGACCCCCGGGACAGGGGGCACACGAGCAGTACTTC. It encodes CASRPPGQGAHEQYF.

This clone was seen once. The CDR3 loop is CASSFGQDSYNEQFF. The CDR3 bases are TGCGCCAGCAGCTTTGGTCAAGACTCCTACAATGAGCAGTTCTTC. This chain connects TRBV5-1 to TRBJ2-1; D call uncertain. The germline gives CDR1 SGHRS, CDR2 YFSETQ. CDR3 length equals 15 residues. V was trimmed by 2 bases and J by 0 bases, leaving 9 bases between them.

V and J are TRBV25-1 and TRBJ1-1; D uncertain. Looked up from germline, CDR1 is MGHDK and CDR2 is SYGVNS. The CDR3 spans 16 residues. Trimming took off 1 base at V and 1 base at J, with 13 bases between the two ends. The CDR3: CASSEFGVLGNTEAFF. The CDR3 nucleotides read TGTGCCAGCAGTGAATTCGGCGTTCTAGGGAACACTGAAGCTTTCTTT.

The V gene is TRBV2, the J gene TRBJ1-4; 10 positions agree with TRBD1. CDR1 is SNHLY and CDR2 is FYNNEI in the germline V gene. V lost 1 base and J lost 7; bases outside the gene matches: 3. The CDR3 is 15 amino acids. The CDR3 DNA is TGTGCCAGCAGTGAAGGGACAGGGGGGGGTGAAAAACTGTTTTTT. Translated: CASSEGTGGGEKLFF. The whole variable domain, filled in from reference TRBV2 and TRBJ1-4, reads EPEVTQTPSHQVTQMGQEVILRCVPISNHLYFYWYRQILGQKVEFLVSFYNNEISEKSEIFDDQFSVERPDGSNFTLKIRSTKLEDSAMYFCASSEGTGGGEKLFFGSGTQLSVL.

The chain employs TRBV5-4 and TRBJ1-2, with 9 bases aligning to TRBD1. CDR1 and CDR2 (germline): SGHNT, YYREEE (reference sequence). Losses at the gene ends were 0 bases for V and 4 bases for J; bases not matched to a gene: 10. The CDR3 is 17 amino acids. The CDR3 loop reads CASSLELQGADGYGYTF. CDR3 DNA sequence: TGTGCCAGCAGCTTGGAGTTACAGGGGGCTGATGGCTATGGCTACACCTTC.

The rearrangement links TRBV7-8 to TRBJ1-2; possibly TRBD1 for D (6 bases). Germline V CDR1 and CDR2: SGHVS, FQNEAQ. The CDR3 runs to 15 residues. V gave up 5 bases and J gave up 0 bases, with 13 bases separating them. CDR3 loop: CASSQRDNPNYGYTF. CDR3 coding DNA: TGTGCCAGCAGCCAACGGGACAACCCTAACTATGGCTACACCTTC.